The T cell receptor (beta chain) under discussion was sequenced for a study of shared clonotypes between healthy human individuals. Study-level results: Large sequencing depth failed to make sorted-subset sequencing complete, rarefaction showed. Naive CD4 clonotypes overlapped across several donors at about 5.2%. As a rule, naive subsets had a larger estimated richness than memory subsets.

The CDR3 covers 15 residues. Germline lookup yields CDR1 SNHLY and CDR2 FYNNEI. V gave up 3 bases and J gave up 2 bases, with 12 bases separating them. Each sorted subset replicate got 200 ng genomic DNA, 30,000 or so genomes. Measured with immunoSEQ multiplex PCR; TCRdb has only the in-frame clones, and not every one. The sample records approximately 2,000,000 clones, around 93% being singletons. This clone showed up just once. Antigen unknown. As defined, naive CD8 cells were CD45RO-negative and positively selected for CCR7, with terminally differentiated effector memory CD45RA+ cells excluded. Sequenced material: naive CD8+ T cells from PBMCs. The J gene is TRBJ2-3, the V gene TRBV2, with no clear D. The sequence derives from a man between 18 and 29 years old in good health. Some clones in this sample may be carry-over from other donors' samples. For the CDR3, the DNA is TGTGCCAGCAGTGATCGAGGTTCCGACACAGATACGCAGTATTTT. It yields the protein CASSDRGSDTDTQYF.